Listed below are T cell receptor beta chains from one sample, sequenced in a study of blood T cell repertoires in COVID-19. Libraries were prepared by immunoSEQ multiplex PCR; TCRdb keeps only in-frame clonotypes and omits some of them. The table records hundreds of thousands of clones, around 86% of them present only once. Source material: peripheral blood. Receptors originate from a woman aged 45 to 65 with COVID-19, enrolled during active disease. The CDR3 runs from the conserved cysteine through the conserved F or W. A D gene is named only where the DNA matches it firmly. A clone size is listed for some rows: how often the clone was seen (once, few, many), or a class if it is expanded.

>15|.|TRBV5-4|TRBJ1-2|TRBD1
CASSRGGQGYYGYTF
TGTGCCAGCAGCCGGGGGGGACAGGGGTACTATGGCTACACCTTC
>15|.|TRBV7-9|TRBJ2-7|TRBD2
CASSLLAGAFDEQYF
TGTGCCAGCAGCTTACTAGCGGGAGCTTTCGACGAGCAGTACTTC
>12|.|TRBV30|TRBJ1-4|.
CAWNIRREKLFF
TGTGCCTGGAATATTAGGAGGGAAAAACTGTTTTTT
>14|.|TRBV7-2|TRBJ1-1|.
CASSLGQLNTEAFF
TGTGCCAGCAGCCTCGGACAATTGAACACTGAAGCTTTCTTT
>12|.|TRBV12-3/TRBV12-4|TRBJ2-2|.
CASLAGVGELFF
TGTGCCTCCCTGGCCGGAGTAGGGGAGCTGTTTTTT
>16|.|TRBV11-1|TRBJ2-5|TRBD1
CASSLRTGGSRETQYF
TGTGCCAGCAGCCTGAGGACAGGGGGATCTCGGGAGACCCAGTACTTC
>14|.|TRBV5-1|TRBJ1-3|.
CASRHTGFGNTIYF
TGCGCCAGCAGACACACAGGATTTGGAAACACCATATATTTT
>17|.|TRBV3-1/TRBV3-2|TRBJ2-1|TRBD2
CASSPQGTSGPYNEQFF
TGTGCCAGCAGCCCACAGGGGACTAGCGGGCCTTACAATGAGCAGTTCTTC
>16|.|TRBV30|TRBJ2-1|TRBD2
CAWSPRTSAIYNEQFF
TGTGCCTGGAGTCCCAGGACTAGCGCGATATACAATGAGCAGTTCTTC
>17|.|TRBV5-1|TRBJ2-2|TRBD1
CASSLGTGATNTGELFF
TGCGCCAGCAGCTTGGGGACAGGAGCCACGAACACCGGGGAGCTGTTTTTT
>14|.|TRBV11-3|TRBJ2-3|.
CASSPEGMGDTQYF
TGTGCCAGCAGCCCGGAGGGGATGGGAGATACGCAGTATTTT
>15|.|TRBV6-5|TRBJ1-1|TRBD1
CASSYSVRGDTEAFF
TGTGCCAGCAGTTACTCGGTCAGGGGGGACACTGAAGCTTTCTTT
>15|.|TRBV5-1|TRBJ2-5|TRBD2
CASSSFREVGETQYF
TGCGCCAGCAGCTCGTTTCGGGAGGTAGGGGAGACCCAGTACTTC
>14|.|TRBV30|TRBJ1-4|TRBD1
CAWSPGQPNEKLFF
TGTGCCTGGAGCCCGGGACAGCCAAATGAAAAACTGTTTTTT
>13|.|TRBV11-2|TRBJ2-7|TRBD1
CASSPNRDRLKYF
TGTGCCAGCAGCCCGAATAGGGACAGACTAAAGTACTTC
>14|few|TRBV10-1|TRBJ2-1|TRBD2
CASRRLADDNEQFF
TGCGCCAGCAGAAGACTAGCGGATGACAATGAGCAGTTCTTC
>11|few|TRBV20-1|TRBJ1-2|.
CSARKSGGYTF
TGCAGTGCTAGGAAGAGCGGTGGCTACACCTTC
>15|once|TRBV7-3|TRBJ2-3|TRBD2
CASSLTSGTSDTQYF
TGTGCCAGCAGCTTAACTAGCGGGACGTCAGATACGCAGTATTTT
>15|.|TRBV4-1|TRBJ1-2|TRBD1
CASRDYQGDNYGYTF
TGCGCCAGCAGGGACTATCAGGGGGATAATTATGGCTACACCTTC
>16|.|TRBV29-1|TRBJ2-2|.
CSVARDRSSNTGELFF
TGCAGCGTTGCCCGAGACAGGTCCTCAAACACCGGGGAGCTGTTTTTT